Given below is one T cell receptor (beta chain) in context. Its antigen specificity is not known. No much larger clonotype is one base removed from it; base qualities were not supplied. These data originate in a study of T-cell memory formation after mild COVID-19 (dated by TCRdb to the early 2020s). About the investigation overall: Most TCR sequence clusters were specific to one of the two donors. T-cell clones expanding and contracting after mild COVID-19 in two donors were tracked by longitudinal TCRalpha and TCRbeta repertoire sequencing. The cohort was made up of two young adult volunteers, one female and one male, who were previously healthy.

Ficoll-Paque density gradient centrifugation was used to isolate PBMCs. TCRdb shows the sequencer as Illumina NovaSeq 6000. cDNA libraries for TCRalpha and TCRbeta were prepared by 5'RACE using constant-segment primers, with sample barcodes and unique molecular identifiers added. Trizol reagent was used to extract RNA from every sample. Amplification of the libraries took two PCR steps, and the second step added a second sample barcode plus Illumina TruSeq adapters. Libraries were sequenced on an Illumina NovaSeq with 2 x 150 bp paired-end reads. Regarding the original processing steps: With migec v1.2.7, reads were demultiplexed and then collapsed into UMI-guided consensus sequences. Using mixcr v2.1.11, the UMI consensuses were aligned to TRA and TRB V and J templates and assembled into clonotypes. A clonotype was counted as expanded or contracted only when both edgeR and NoisET called the clonotype significant, with the noise models trained on biological replicates. edgeR calls used a false discovery rate-adjusted p below 0.01 and a log2 fold-change threshold of 1. As an exploratory analysis of dynamics, max-normalized trajectories of the 1000 most abundant clonotypes were examined by PCA with hierarchical clustering. Separately sequenced CD4+ and CD8+ repertoires were used to assign a CD4 or CD8 phenotype to each responding clone. The public reads were reanalyzed by TCRdb: fastp trimming at Q25, MiXCR alignment, in-frame beta chains only. Every CDR3 protein is listed once, alongside the most common genes and DNA of its rows. These V and J calls are TCRdb output, not the study's own analysis. The sample data list just over 400,000 distinct CDR3 sequences, and roughly a quarter of these were observed just once. Together, the top ten hold over 10% of the sample.

What the research found in general, with its limitations: Balanced CD4/CD8 phenotypes were observed for clones contracting from day 15 to 85, whereas a bias towards CD4+ was observed for a second wave of clones expanding from day 15 to 37. SARS-CoV-2 specificity was not confirmed for the second-wave clones peaking on day 37. The detection of some responding clones in pre-infection memory suggests that pre-existing cross-reactive memory T cells joined the SARS-CoV-2 response. Contracting CD4+ clones were found mainly in CM and EM memory subsets, while CD8+ clones were enriched in EMRA. The study included only a couple of mild cases, and larger cohorts that include severe cases with pre-infection samples were judged to be necessary.

This clonotype was obtained from an adult woman who had mild COVID-19 (a few samples of this study predate the infection). The sample titles of this study are shuffled in the database, so cell type and time point are left out; the donor was told from shared clones. The sequencing input was PBMCs or a T cell subset sorted from them (not recorded which).

The CDR3 corresponds to CASSAWDRNSPLHF. The sequenced DNA is TGTGCCAGCAGCGCCTGGGACAGAAATTCACCCCTCCACTTT. The receptor chain draws on TRBV9 and TRBJ1-6, with 7 junctional bases fitting TRBD1. The CDR3 numbers 14 residues from cysteine through phenylalanine. The CDR3 DNA has 42 bases and is translated from base 1. At the junction V is shortened by 3 bases and J by 7 bases; bases outside the gene matches: 4. The germline V gene yields SGDLS for CDR1 and YYNGEE for CDR2.